This passage covers 17 T cell receptor beta chains from one sample sequenced in a study of vaccination effects on CD4 cells after COVID-19. These receptors have no identified antigens. Clones were sequenced by immunoSEQ multiplex PCR, and TCRdb holds only the in-frame ones, with some missing. The sample contains about 79,000 clones, around 74% of which appear only once. Peptide-pool stimulation followed by sequencing identified expanded antigen-specific CD4+ clonotypes in the ViraFEST assay. Culture proceeded for 10 days, and CD4+ T cells were then isolated. The specimen comprised CD4+ T cells from PBMCs cultured with HCoV-229E spike peptides, sampled before COVID-19 vaccination. These receptors all stem from a human donor who received a COVID-19 vaccine.

The chain recombines TRBV5-1 with TRBJ1-1; D is unclear. The V gene lost 7 bases and the J gene lost 4 bases, with 23 bases spanning the gap. The CDR3 has 16 residues. Germline V gene sequence: CDR1 SGHRS, CDR2 YFSETQ. The CDR3 DNA is TGCGCCAGCTGCCCAAACGCTGTTGGGGTCGGCACTGAAGCTTTCTTT. Translation gives CASCPNAVGVGTEAFF.

The count of this clone is one. The V call is TRBV11-2, the J call TRBJ2-7; 11 bases map to TRBD1. V shed 5 bases and J 0 bases; nucleotides not matched to a gene: 6. The CDR3 extends over 16 amino acids. Germline V gene sequence: CDR1 SGHAT, CDR2 FQNNGV. The CDR3 DNA follows: TGTGCCAGCAGCATGGGACAGGGGGGGAGCTCCTACGAGCAGTACGTC. Translating it yields CASSMGQGGSSYEQYV.

This clone appeared a few times. The rearrangement uses TRBV7-9 and TRBJ1-5, with D possibly TRBD1 on 6 matching bases. The germline V gene encodes CDR1 SEHNR and CDR2 FQNEAQ (reference sequence). V was trimmed by 1 base and J by 4 bases, leaving 14 bases between them. CDR3 size: 16 residues. The DNA of the CDR3 is TGTGCCAGCAGCTTAGGGGACACCTCTAATAATCAGCCCCAGCATTTT. Translating gives CASSLGDTSNNQPQHF.

This chain joins TRBV7-6 and TRBJ2-5; TRBD2 aligns across 7 bases. Trimming took 7 bases from V and 5 from J; bases not matched to a gene: 7. The germline V gene has CDR1 SGHVS and CDR2 FNYEAQ. This CDR3 spans 13 amino acids. Written as DNA, the CDR3 is TGTGCCAGCAACAACCGGGAGGCGGAGACCCAGTACTTC. Protein sequence: CASNNREAETQYF.

This clone was observed once. The chain joins TRBV6-6 to TRBJ2-7, with 11 bases lining up with TRBD2. The CDR3 extends over 14 amino acids. The ends lost 6 bases at V and 2 bases at J; junction bases unmatched: 3. Germline lookup yields CDR1 MNHNY and CDR2 SVGAGI (reference sequence). CDR3: CASSFSGGAYEQYV. The CDR3 coding sequence is TGTGCCAGCAGCTTTAGCGGGGGGGCCTACGAGCAGTACGTC.

This chain joins TRBV9 and TRBJ2-2, with 11 bases matching TRBD2. This CDR3 region has 18 residues. Germline V gene data show CDR1 as SGDLS and CDR2 as YYNGEE. V shed 0 bases and J 0 bases; nucleotides not matched to a gene: 4. This CDR3 reads CASSVGLAGGTNTGELFF. The CDR3 DNA reads TGTGCCAGCAGCGTAGGGCTAGCGGGGGGTACGAACACCGGGGAGCTGTTTTTT.

This sequence joins TRBV5-1 and TRBJ2-2; the D call may be TRBD1 or TRBD2 (5 bases each). Per germline, CDR1 SGHRS and CDR2 YFSETQ. V lost 4 bases to trimming and J lost 6 bases, with 13 bases between them. The CDR3 runs to 14 residues. CDR3 loop: CASSREGSPGELFF. The CDR3 bases are TGCGCCAGCAGCCGCGAGGGGTCCCCCGGGGAGCTGTTTTTT.

V usage is TRBV5-8 and J usage is TRBJ2-5; TRBD1 might be the D (6 bases). V lost 2 bases and J 3 bases, leaving 14 bases between the germline ends. This CDR3 comprises 15 residues. CDR1 is SGHTS, CDR2 YDEGEE, per germline. The CDR3 DNA sequence: TGTGCCAGCAGCTTAGGTTGGACAGTAAAAGAGACCCAGTACTTC. Translated, it gives CASSLGWTVKETQYF.

The V and J genes are TRBV24-1 and TRBJ2-1; D remains unclear. The CDR3 is made up of 13 amino acids. Trimming took off 2 bases at V and 7 bases at J, with 8 bases between the two ends. CDR1 and CDR2 from the germline V gene are KGHDR and SFDVKD. The DNA for the CDR3 is TGTGCCACCAGTGATTCCGGGTTGAATGAGCAGTTCTTC. It yields the protein CATSDSGLNEQFF.

The chain has TRBV2 and TRBJ2-2, with 8 bases fitting TRBD1. The V segment lost 4 bases and the J segment 0 bases; nucleotides outside the gene matches: 1. CDR1 is SNHLY and CDR2 is FYNNEI in the germline V gene. The CDR3 spans 15 residues. CDR3 sequence reads: CASSVDRANTGELFF. The DNA for the CDR3 is TGTGCCAGCAGTGTGGACAGGGCGAACACCGGGGAGCTGTTTTTT.

The V call is TRBV12-1, the J call TRBJ2-2; the D call of TRBD1 is as the table states it, not checked on the DNA. TRBV12-1 is shown as a pseudogene. This CDR3 spans 16 amino acids. The CDR3, as DNA: TGTGCCAGCAGCTTTGCTGGCAGGCCAGACACCGGGGAGCTGTTTTTT. Its protein is CASSFAGRPDTGELFF.

The chain recombines TRBV9 with TRBJ1-3; D remains unclear. CDR3 length equals 17 residues. The V gene lost 4 bases and the J gene lost 0 bases, with 17 bases spanning the gap. Per the germline V gene, CDR1 is SGDLS and CDR2 is YYNGEE. CDR3 DNA sequence: TGTGCCAGCAGCCCTCTAGCTGAGGCAAGCTCTGGAAACACCATATATTTT. Encoded protein: CASSPLAEASSGNTIYF. The whole variable domain, remainder taken from reference TRBV9 and TRBJ1-3, is DSGVTQTPKHLITATGQRVTLRCSPRSGDLSVYWYQQSLDQGLQFLIQYYNGEERAKGNILERFSAQQFPDLHSELNLSSLELGDSALYFCASSPLAEASSGNTIYFGEGSWLTVV.

This clone was seen only a few times. The chain combines TRBV4-1 with TRBJ2-4; TRBD1 matches at 8 bases. V lost 0 bases, J lost 0 bases, and 13 bases stayed unmatched. Germline V gene lookup returns CDR1 MGHRA and CDR2 YSYEKL. The CDR3 is made up of 20 amino acids. The DNA for the CDR3 is TGCGCCAGCAGCCAAGATCCCACGGACAGGGCAAATCTAGCCAAAAACATTCAGTACTTC. It is translated as CASSQDPTDRANLAKNIQYF.

The V call is TRBV25-1, the J call TRBJ2-2, with D perhaps TRBD1 (5 bases). Germline loops: CDR1 MGHDK, CDR2 SYGVNS. The CDR3 is 15 residues long. V lost 3 bases and J lost 2, with 10 bases in between. CDR3 DNA: TGTGCCAGCAGTGAGACAGTAATCAACACCGGGGAGCTGTTTTTT. It yields the protein CASSETVINTGELFF.

V and J are TRBV14 and TRBJ1-6, with D possibly being TRBD1 (6 bases). V was shortened by 4 bases and J by 9 bases, with 16 bases between the two germline ends. Germline lookup yields CDR1 SGHDN and CDR2 FVKESK. The CDR3 runs to 15 residues. The CDR3 DNA reads as TGTGCCAGCAGCCCAGCTCAGGGGTACGGTTCACCCCTCCACTTT. Translating gives CASSPAQGYGSPLHF.

The chain carries TRBV4-2 and TRBJ2-1, with D perhaps TRBD2 (7 bases). Germline V gene data show CDR1 as LGHNA and CDR2 as YNFKEQ. The CDR3 runs 16 residues. V lost 4 bases, J lost 6 bases, and 19 bases lay in between. CDR3 residues: CASSPRRGGASNEQFF. The CDR3 DNA follows: TGTGCCAGCAGCCCGCGAAGGGGGGGGGCCTCCAATGAGCAGTTCTTC.

This clone was observed a handful of times. V is TRBV2 and J is TRBJ1-5; 7 positions match TRBD1. The CDR3 runs to 13 residues. Germline V gives CDR1 SNHLY, CDR2 FYNNEI. The V and J ends lost 7 bases and 3 bases, in that order; junction bases with no gene match: 3. In DNA, the CDR3 is TGTGCCAGCAAGGACAGGAACAATCAGCCCCAGCATTTT. Protein: CASKDRNNQPQHF.